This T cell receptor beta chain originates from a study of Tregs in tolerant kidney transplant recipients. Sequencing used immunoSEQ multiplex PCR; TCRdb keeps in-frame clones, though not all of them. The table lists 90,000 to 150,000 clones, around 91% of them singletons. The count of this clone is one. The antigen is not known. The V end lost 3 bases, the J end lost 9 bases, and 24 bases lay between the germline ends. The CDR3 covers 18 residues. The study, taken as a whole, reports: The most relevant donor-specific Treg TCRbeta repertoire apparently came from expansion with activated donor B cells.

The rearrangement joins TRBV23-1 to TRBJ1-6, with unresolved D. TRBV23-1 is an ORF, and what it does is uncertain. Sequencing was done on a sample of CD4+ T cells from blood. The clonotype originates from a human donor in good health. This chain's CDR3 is CASSQQPPIWGEISPLHF. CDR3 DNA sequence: TGCGCCAGCAGTCAGCAGCCACCAATATGGGGAGAGATTTCACCCCTCCACTTT.